This T cell receptor beta chain was captured in a study of CD8 T cells in Susac syndrome. In contrast to the negatively isolated CD8+ and CD4+ T cells, TEMRA cells were FACS-enriched. General study findings and limits: A relatively small number of individuals underwent TCR sequencing and HLA analysis.

RNA, at about 0.45 to 1 ug, was reverse transcribed with random hexamers. An immunoSEQ multiplex PCR generated amplified TCR beta CDR3 products spanning 54 Vbeta and 13 Jbeta. MiXCR, run by TCRdb on the immunoSEQ multiplex PCR reads, gives a single entry per CDR3 protein. The data hold about 210,000 distinct CDR3 sequences, with 95% observed a single time. This CDR3 is 15 amino acids long. V lost 6 bases and J lost 1, with 13 bases in between. Regarding this clonotype: Its matching antigen is unknown.

The specimen was CD4+ T cells from PBMCs. The V gene is TRBV12-3 or TRBV12-4, the J gene TRBJ1-5, with TRBD1 as a possible D gene (6 bases). The origin of this receptor is a human donor with multiple sclerosis. CDR3 loop: CASREGGRSNQPQHF. CDR3 nucleotide sequence: TGTGCCAGCAGAGAAGGGGGGAGGAGCAATCAGCCCCAGCATTTT.